Shown below are 7 T cell receptor beta chains from a single sample sequenced in a study of sequential checkpoint blockade in melanoma. Produced via immunoSEQ multiplex PCR; TCRdb's table is partial and in-frame only. The sample includes about 22,000 clones, 80% of them seen just once. Treatment of the sample: randomized to nivolumab then ipilimumab (arm A) or the reverse (arm B). This material consisted of CD8+ T cells sorted from blood (inferred from file names), taken from a patient given nivolumab and ipilimumab in sequence. The receptor source for this set is a human donor with melanoma.

The chain is built from TRBV25-1 and TRBJ1-2, with 9 bases identical to TRBD1. V lost 4 bases to trimming and J lost 4 bases; unmatched junction nucleotides: 16. CDR1 is MGHDK, CDR2 SYGVNS, per germline. The CDR3 totals 18 residues. The CDR3 DNA reads as TGTGCCAGCAGTGGACCATCGGCGGGACAGGGTCAACCCTATGGCTACACCTTC. It is translated as CASSGPSAGQGQPYGYTF.

This chain joins TRBV10-3 and TRBJ2-1; TRBD1 agrees at 8 bases. Germline lookup yields CDR1 ENHRY and CDR2 SYGVKD. V lost 4 bases and J lost 8; bases outside the gene matches: 16. The CDR3 has 17 amino acids. The DNA for the CDR3 is TGTGCCATCAGTGGGACCGCCGGGACAGGAATTATAGATGAGCAGTTCTTC. The encoded protein is CAISGTAGTGIIDEQFF.

The chain has TRBV7-9 and TRBJ2-2; 9 nucleotides agree with TRBD1. This CDR3 contains 15 residues. Germline V gene data show CDR1 as SEHNR and CDR2 as FQNEAQ (reference sequence). The V and J ends lost 4 bases and 7 bases, in that order; junction bases with no gene match: 7. DNA for the CDR3: TGTGCCAGCAGCTCCGGGACAGGGCTACACGGGGAGCTGTTTTTT. It codes for CASSSGTGLHGELFF.

This chain uses TRBV5-8 with TRBJ2-7; TRBD2 is a possible D gene (6 bases). Germline loops: CDR1 SGHTS, CDR2 YDEGEE. The CDR3 loop spans 14 amino acids. V dropped 1 base and J dropped 4 bases, with 12 bases sitting between them. The CDR3: CASSLYGGTYEQYF. Here the CDR3 DNA reads TGTGCCAGCAGCTTGTACGGGGGTACTTACGAGCAGTACTTC.

This chain uses TRBV6-5 with TRBJ2-3; tentatively, D is TRBD2 (6 bases). The ends were cut back, 6 bases at V and 1 base at J, with 14 bases in the middle. Germline CDR1 MNHEY, CDR2 SVGAGI. CDR3 length: 15 amino acids. This chain's CDR3 is CASRPLASGTDTQYF. Here the CDR3 DNA reads TGTGCCAGCAGGCCCCTAGCGTCCGGCACAGATACGCAGTATTTT.

The count of this clone is one. The chain carries TRBV6-5 and TRBJ1-3; D unclear. The germline gives CDR1 MNHEY, CDR2 SVGAGI. The V and J ends lost 0 bases and 4 bases respectively, with 10 bases between them. This CDR3 region has 15 residues. CDR3 DNA: TGTGCCAGCAGTTACTCGATATCGAGGGGAAACACCATATATTTT. This translates into CASSYSISRGNTIYF.

The rearrangement joins TRBV4-1 to TRBJ2-1; 8 nucleotides line up with TRBD2. From germline, CDR1 is MGHRA and CDR2 YSYEKL. V lost 4 bases, J lost 5 bases, and 13 bases stayed unmatched. CDR3 size: 17 residues. Here the CDR3 DNA reads TGCGCCAGCAGCCCCCGGTGGAGCGGGAGTATTAACAATGAGCAGTTCTTC. Translation: CASSPRWSGSINNEQFF.